These T cell receptor beta chains were read from a single sample in a study of chemoradiotherapy in HPV16-positive cancers. Repertoires were generated with immunoSEQ multiplex PCR, while TCRdb's copy carries only in-frame clones and drops some. This table has 3,000 to 3,500 clones, 89% appearing once. This material consisted of tumor tissue, taken from a patient who underwent chemoradiotherapy. The source of these receptors is a human donor with HPV-associated anogenital cancer. Each CDR3 is given with its conserved first and last residue. Fields, in order: clone size, D gene, V gene, J gene, CDR3 DNA, CDR3 protein. A D gene is named only where the DNA matches it firmly. Clone size, where shown, is once, few, many, or a class for clones that have expanded.

>NA|NA|TRBV7-2|TRBJ1-1
TGTGCCAGCAGCCCCCTCTCACAGTACACTGAAGCTTTCTTT
CASSPLSQYTEAFF
>NA|NA|TRBV16|TRBJ1-2
TGTGCCAGCAGCCAATCGGCAGGGACCAACTATGGCTACACCTTC
CASSQSAGTNYGYTF
>NA|NA|TRBV5-1|TRBJ1-1
TGCGCCAGCACCACAGGGAACACTGAAGCTTTCTTT
CASTTGNTEAFF
>NA|TRBD2|TRBV7-2|TRBJ2-2
TGTGCCAGCAGACCATCCGGGAGGGCCAGAACCGGGGAGCTGTTTTTT
CASRPSGRARTGELFF
>NA|TRBD2|TRBV9|TRBJ2-5
TGTGCCAGCAGCGTCACTAGCGGGACTGGGACCCAGTACTTC
CASSVTSGTGTQYF
>NA|TRBD1|TRBV7-2|TRBJ1-1
TGTGCCAGCAGCTCAGGACAGGGGTTTGTCCCTGAAGCTTTCTTT
CASSSGQGFVPEAFF
>NA|NA|TRBV28|TRBJ2-5
TGTGCCAGCTCCCGCCCCACTGCGACCCAGTACTTC
CASSRPTATQYF
>NA|TRBD1|TRBV13|TRBJ2-5
TGTGCCAGCAGCTCTACAGGGGACCAAGAGACCCAGTACTTC
CASSSTGDQETQYF
>NA|TRBD2|TRBV19|TRBJ2-7
TGTGCCAGTAGTTTTAGGACTAGCGGAACGAGCTCCTACGAGCAGTACTTC
CASSFRTSGTSSYEQYF
>once|NA|TRBV5-1|TRBJ2-1
TGCGCCAGCAGCTTGACGGGAGAACCGTACAATGAGCAGTTCTTC
CASSLTGEPYNEQFF
>NA|NA|TRBV5-6|TRBJ2-3
TGTGCCAGCAGCTCACGGGGAGAAGGGGACACAGATACGCAGTATTTT
CASSSRGEGDTDTQYF
>NA|NA|TRBV28|TRBJ1-1
TGTGCCAGCAGTAGGCGGGGGGAGAACACTGAAGCTTTCTTT
CASSRRGENTEAFF
>NA|NA|TRBV4-2|TRBJ2-1
TGTGCCAGCAGCCAAGGGGTTCCGACTCCTCCCTACAATGAGCAGTTCTTC
CASSQGVPTPPYNEQFF
>NA|TRBD2|TRBV19|TRBJ2-7
TGTGCCAGTAGTCCTCGGACTAGCGTAACCTACGAGCAGTACTTC
CASSPRTSVTYEQYF
>NA|NA|TRBV27|TRBJ2-7
TGTGCCAGCAGTTTAATCCGGGGGCTGTCCTACGAGCAGTACTTC
CASSLIRGLSYEQYF
>few|TRBD1|TRBV11-2|TRBJ1-2
TGTGCCAGCAGCACCTCAACCGGGACAGGGTATGGCTACACCTTC
CASSTSTGTGYGYTF
>once|TRBD2|TRBV6-1|TRBJ2-3
TGTGCCAGCAGTGTGAATGTGGCGGGAGGCGCCACAGATACGCAGTATTTT
CASSVNVAGGATDTQYF
>NA|NA|TRBV7-9|TRBJ2-7
TGTGCCAGCAGCTTAGAAGCCCTCTCCTACGAGCAGTACTTC
CASSLEALSYEQYF
>NA|TRBD2|TRBV19|TRBJ2-3
TGTGCCAGTAGTATTGGGACTAGCGGGACCACAGATACGCAGTATTTT
CASSIGTSGTTDTQYF
>once|TRBD1|TRBV2|TRBJ1-1
TGTGCCAGCATTGGGACAGGGGGATGGTCGAACACTGAAGCTTTCTTT
CASIGTGGWSNTEAFF
>few|TRBD1|TRBV7-8|TRBJ1-2
TGTGCCAGCAGCTTGTACGGGACAGGGGCAGTTACCATCTATGGCTACACCTTC
CASSLYGTGAVTIYGYTF
>NA|NA|TRBV5-1|TRBJ1-1
TGCGCCAGCAGCTTACGACGGGGGGCTAGTGAAGCTTTCTTT
CASSLRRGASEAFF
>few|TRBD1|TRBV30|TRBJ2-7
TGTGCCTGGGACAGGGGGCAAAGGGAGCAGTACTTC
CAWDRGQREQYF
>NA|NA|TRBV30|TRBJ1-1
TGTGCCTGGCTGGGCGTTGGCACTGAAGCTTTCTTT
CAWLGVGTEAFF
>NA|TRBD2|TRBV19|TRBJ2-5
TGTGCCAGTAGTCCCGTCTCGGCGGGAGAGGAGGAGACCCAGTACTTC
CASSPVSAGEEETQYF
>NA|NA|TRBV7-8|TRBJ2-1
TGTGCCAGCAGCCATATTACGGTCAGCTCCTACAATGAGCAGTTCTTC
CASSHITVSSYNEQFF
>NA|NA|TRBV7-9|TRBJ1-5
TGTGCCAGCAGCTTAAACACTCCTAATCAGCCCCAGCATTTT
CASSLNTPNQPQHF
>NA|NA|TRBV4-2|TRBJ2-7
TGTGCCAGCAGCCAGGGGGCCGGGACTACTTTCCTCGAGCAGTACTTC
CASSQGAGTTFLEQYF